One sample yielded the 6 T cell receptor beta chains listed below, sequenced in a study of cytomegalovirus exposure and HLA in healthy donors. Primers for the PCR totalled 60 Vbeta and 13 Jbeta. Profiled with immunoSEQ multiplex PCR; TCRdb holds only in-frame clones, not every one. This repertoire shows about 150,000 clones, around 82% found once; its top ten account for over 10%. Sample: PBMCs. The receptors were sampled from a woman aged 45-65 years in good health and CMV-seropositive.

This chain connects TRBV10-3 to TRBJ1-1, with D perhaps TRBD1 (5 bases). Trimming left V 0 bases short and J 4 bases short, with 12 bases between. Germline-derived CDR1 and CDR2 are ENHRY and SYGVKD. CDR3 length: 15 amino acids. The DNA for the CDR3 is TGTGCCATCAGTGAGTCAGGAGGGACGGGCACTGAAGCTTTCTTT. It codes for CAISESGGTGTEAFF.

The V and J genes are TRBV7-8 and TRBJ2-1, with a possible D match to TRBD1 (5 bases). This CDR3 is built from 12 residues. V lost 5 bases and J lost 6, with 8 bases in between. Germline CDR1 is SGHVS and CDR2 is FQNEAQ. CDR3 in amino acids: CASSTTGNEQFF. DNA for the CDR3: TGTGCCAGCAGCACTACAGGCAATGAGCAGTTCTTC.

This clone was observed a single time. The CDR3 reads CASSLSAGTGVRGYTF. The CDR3 DNA reads as TGTGCCAGCAGTTTATCTGCCGGGACAGGGGTACGGGGCTACACCTTC. J is TRBJ1-2 and V is TRBV27, with TRBD1 matching over 10 bases. The CDR3 is 16 amino acids. Germline values: CDR1 MNHEY, CDR2 SMNVEV (reference sequence). V was clipped by 0 bases and J by 8 bases; unmatched bases: 9.

The chain is built from TRBV6-5 and TRBJ1-4; the D is unclear. Germline CDR1 MNHEY, CDR2 SVGAGI. V was trimmed by 6 bases and J by 11 bases, leaving 16 bases between them. This CDR3 comprises 13 residues. The CDR3 bases are TGTGCCAGCAGGCCCGGGCCCGGGAGGAAACTGTTTTTT. This encodes CASRPGPGRKLFF.

This clone was seen more than once but under ten times. The V call is TRBV5-6, the J call TRBJ2-7; possibly TRBD1 for D (6 bases). This CDR3 has 14 residues. V gave up 3 bases and J gave up 3 bases, with 13 bases separating them. From germline, CDR1 is SGHDT and CDR2 YYEEEE. CDR3 region: CASSWQGTLYEQYF. The CDR3 bases are TGTGCCAGCAGCTGGCAGGGGACCCTCTACGAGCAGTACTTC.

The chain links TRBV2 to TRBJ2-7; TRBD1 aligns across 9 bases. The germline CDR1 and CDR2 sequences are SNHLY and FYNNEI. The CDR3 has 14 amino acids. Trimming at V came to 4 bases and at J to 0 bases, leaving 1 base not matched to a gene. The CDR3 coding sequence is TGTGCCAGCAGTGTACAGGGGGCCTCCTACGAGCAGTACTTC. Translation gives CASSVQGASYEQYF. Filled out from reference TRBV2 and TRBJ2-7, the complete variable domain reads EPEVTQTPSHQVTQMGQEVILRCVPISNHLYFYWYRQILGQKVEFLVSFYNNEISEKSEIFDDQFSVERPDGSNFTLKIRSTKLEDSAMYFCASSVQGASYEQYFGPGTRLTVT.